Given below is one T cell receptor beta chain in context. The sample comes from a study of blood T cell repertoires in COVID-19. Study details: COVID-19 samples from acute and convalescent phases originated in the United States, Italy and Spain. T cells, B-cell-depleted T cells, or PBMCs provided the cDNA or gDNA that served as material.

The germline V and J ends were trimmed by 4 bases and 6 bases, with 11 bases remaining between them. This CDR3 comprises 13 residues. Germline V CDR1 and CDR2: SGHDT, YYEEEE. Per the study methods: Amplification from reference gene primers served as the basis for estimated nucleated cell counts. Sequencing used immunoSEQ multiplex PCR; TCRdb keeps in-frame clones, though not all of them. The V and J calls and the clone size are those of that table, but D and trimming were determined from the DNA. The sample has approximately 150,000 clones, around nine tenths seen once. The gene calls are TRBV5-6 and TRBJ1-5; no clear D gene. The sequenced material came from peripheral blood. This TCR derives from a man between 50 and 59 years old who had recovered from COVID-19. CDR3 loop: CASSVTGSQPQHF. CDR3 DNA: TGTGCCAGCAGCGTCACGGGGAGTCAGCCCCAGCATTTT.